The next 31 T cell receptor beta chains were all read from a single sample in a study of T cell responses to AZD1222 COVID-19 vaccine. Generated by immunoSEQ multiplex PCR, the TCRdb table keeps only in-frame clones and is missing some. The table includes tens of thousands of clones, approximately 91% detected once. The sample consisted of peripheral blood, taken on day 0 of AZD1222 vaccination. The receptors stem from an adult in good health.

The chain is built from TRBV6-6 and TRBJ2-7; D remains unclear. CDR1 and CDR2 from the germline V gene are MNHNY and SVGAGI (reference sequence). Trimming pared 0 bases from V and 3 bases from J, leaving 3 bases between. The CDR3 runs 12 residues. CDR3 nucleotide sequence: TGTGCCAGCAGTTACTCGAACTACGAGCAGTACTTC. Translating it yields CASSYSNYEQYF.

The chain recombines TRBV15 with TRBJ2-1, with TRBD2 matching over 12 bases. V shed 0 bases, J shed 12 bases, and the junction held 9 bases outside the gene matches. The germline V gene has CDR1 LNHNV and CDR2 YYDKDF (reference sequence). The CDR3 consists of 16 residues. As DNA, the CDR3 is TGTGCCACCAGCAGAGATTCCGGGACTAGCGGGTTTGTGCAGTTCTTC. Translating it yields CATSRDSGTSGFVQFF.

The CDR3 sequence is CASSSPPGGQYF. In DNA form, the CDR3 reads TGTGCCAGCAGCTCCCCCCCCGGGGGACAGTATTTT. V usage is TRBV5-5 and J usage is TRBJ2-3; TRBD2 is a possible D gene (6 bases). The CDR3 extends over 12 amino acids. Germline V gene sequence: CDR1 SGHKS, CDR2 YYEKEE (reference sequence). Trimming took off 3 bases at V and 12 bases at J, with 14 bases between the two ends.

The gene calls are TRBV19 and TRBJ1-5, with D possibly matching TRBD1 (5 bases). This CDR3 is 15 amino acids long. V dropped 8 bases and J dropped 3 bases, with 17 bases sitting between them. Germline V gene sequence: CDR1 LNHDA, CDR2 SQIVND (reference sequence). For the CDR3, the DNA is TGTGCCAGTCACACCGGGACTCAGCCCAATCAGCCCCAGCATTTT. Translated: CASHTGTQPNQPQHF.

This clone was recorded only once. This chain connects TRBV15 to TRBJ2-3; tentatively, D is TRBD2 (5 bases). The V end was cut by 3 bases, the J end by 2 bases, with 15 bases between. The CDR3 is 16 residues long. The germline CDR1 and CDR2 sequences are LNHNV and YYDKDF (reference sequence). CDR3 in amino acids: CATSRRDQATTDTQYF. Here the CDR3 DNA reads TGTGCCACCAGCAGGAGGGATCAGGCTACCACAGATACGCAGTATTTT.

The V call is TRBV5-4, the J call TRBJ1-2; D is unresolved. Germline CDR1 and CDR2: SGHNT and YYREEE (reference sequence). The CDR3 has 12 residues. V lost 5 bases to trimming and J lost 7 bases, with 12 bases between them. The CDR3 reads CASSLGRSGYTF. The CDR3 DNA follows: TGTGCCAGCAGTCTTGGAAGAAGTGGCTACACCTTC.

The gene calls are TRBV7-9 and TRBJ2-7; TRBD1 matches at 10 bases. Germline V gives CDR1 SEHNR, CDR2 FQNEAQ (reference sequence). The junction had 5 bases not matched to a gene; V was cut back by 3 bases and J by 6 bases. This CDR3 is 14 amino acids long. The chain's CDR3 is CASSFTGTGVEQYF. DNA of the CDR3: TGTGCCAGCAGCTTCACCGGGACAGGGGTCGAGCAGTACTTC.

This clone occurred once. V usage is TRBV12-3 or TRBV12-4 and J usage is TRBJ2-7, with a possible D match to TRBD1 (5 bases). V was pared by 6 bases and J by 3 bases, with 12 bases between. The CDR3 has 13 residues. CDR3 sequence reads: CASRRIDSYEQYF. The CDR3 DNA reads as TGTGCCAGCAGGCGAATCGACAGCTACGAGCAGTACTTC.

Only a few counts were recorded for this clone. This chain connects TRBV4-3 to TRBJ1-5; 9 nucleotides align to TRBD1. V trimming: 4 bases; J trimming: 6 bases; junction bases outside the gene matches: 4. CDR1 LGHNA and CDR2 YSLEER come from the germline V gene. This CDR3 comprises 14 residues. The CDR3 DNA reads as TGCGCCAGCAGCCTCTTGACAGGGGGTCAGCCCCAGCATTTT. Its protein is CASSLLTGGQPQHF.

The rearrangement uses TRBV6-5 and TRBJ1-1; TRBD1 is a possible D gene (5 bases). Trimming left V 7 bases short and J 9 bases short, with 18 bases between. Looked up from germline, CDR1 is MNHEY and CDR2 is SVGAGI. The CDR3 covers 13 residues. The DNA of the CDR3 is TGTGCCAGCACCATGTATCCCAGGGAAAAAGCTTTCTTT. This sequence encodes CASTMYPREKAFF.

The V and J genes are TRBV9 and TRBJ1-2; 8 bases line up with TRBD1. Germline V gene sequence: CDR1 SGDLS, CDR2 YYNGEE. This CDR3 has 14 residues. V dropped 3 bases and J dropped 4; count of bases not matched to a gene: 5. CDR3 residues: CASSDLTGVYGYTF. The CDR3 coding sequence is TGTGCCAGCAGCGACCTGACAGGGGTCTATGGCTACACCTTC.

The chain has TRBV2 and TRBJ2-5; 9 bases align to TRBD1. Germline CDR1 and CDR2: SNHLY and FYNNEI. The ends lost 8 bases at V and 5 bases at J; junction bases unmatched: 9. The CDR3 is 14 residues long. The CDR3 DNA reads as TGTGCCAGCGGGACGGGACAGGGTGGTGAGACCCAGTACTTC. Encoded protein: CASGTGQGGETQYF.

The chain is built from TRBV5-1 and TRBJ2-1; D gene ambiguous. Trimming removed 4 bases from V and 0 bases from J, with 17 bases in between. The CDR3 covers 17 residues. CDR1 and CDR2 from the germline V gene are SGHRS and YFSETQ. The CDR3 DNA reads as TGCGCCAGCAGCCCCAGAGCAAGGAGAAGCTCCTACAATGAGCAGTTCTTC. This gives the protein CASSPRARRSSYNEQFF.

This clone was counted a few times. V is TRBV19 and J is TRBJ2-2, with 9 bases identical to TRBD1. Per germline, CDR1 LNHDA and CDR2 SQIVND (reference sequence). The CDR3 covers 16 residues. V lost 1 base, J lost 6 bases, and 6 bases stayed unmatched. The CDR3 region is CASSIGRDRAPGELFF. The CDR3 bases are TGTGCCAGTAGTATAGGTAGGGACAGGGCTCCCGGGGAGCTGTTTTTT.

V usage is TRBV6-2 or TRBV6-3 and J usage is TRBJ2-1; D remains ambiguous. The CDR3 is 15 amino acids. CDR1 and CDR2 (germline): MNHEY, SVGEGT. V was clipped by 5 bases and J by 8 bases, with 19 bases between them. CDR3 sequence: CASSDRPSLYHEQFF. The CDR3 DNA follows: TGTGCCAGCAGTGACCGGCCCTCTTTATACCATGAGCAGTTCTTC.

This chain uses TRBV14 with TRBJ1-3; D perhaps matches TRBD1 (6 bases). The CDR3 has 13 amino acids. Germline V gene data show CDR1 as SGHDN and CDR2 as FVKESK. V lost 0 bases, J lost 9 bases, and 9 bases lay in between. In DNA form, the CDR3 reads TGTGCCAGCAGCCAAGATCTAGGGGGCACCATATATTTT. It codes for CASSQDLGGTIYF.

This chain connects TRBV18 to TRBJ2-6; D remains unclear. The CDR3 extends over 16 amino acids. The V gene's germline CDR1 is KGHSH and CDR2 LQKENI. V was trimmed by 1 base and J by 0 bases, leaving 7 bases between them. The CDR3 sequence: CASSPQTGSGANVLTF. The CDR3 region has the DNA TGTGCCAGCTCACCACAGACGGGCTCTGGGGCCAACGTCCTGACTTTC. Complete variable domain (other parts from reference TRBV18 and TRBJ2-6): NAGVMQNPRHLVRRRGQEARLRCSPMKGHSHVYWYRQLPEEGLKFMVYLQKENIIDESGMPKERFSAEFPKEGPSILRIQQVVRGDSAAYFCASSPQTGSGANVLTFGAGSRLTVL.

This chain connects TRBV3-1 (or the pseudogene TRBV3-2) to TRBJ2-3; D is perhaps TRBD2 (5 bases). CDR3 size: 15 residues. CDR1 and CDR2 (germline): LGHDT, YNNKEL (reference sequence). The V and J ends lost 4 bases and 0 bases respectively, with 11 bases between them. CDR3 DNA sequence: TGTGCCAGCAGCCTATTGAGGGCGAGCACAGATACGCAGTATTTT. Translating gives CASSLLRASTDTQYF.

The CDR3 coding sequence is TGCAGCGTTGAAGGACGTGGCTATGGCTACACCTTC. Amino acid sequence: CSVEGRGYGYTF. V is TRBV29-1 and J is TRBJ1-2; the D is unclear. CDR1 and CDR2 (germline): SQVTM, ANQGSEA. Trimming took 1 base from V and 4 from J, leaving 7 bases between them. This CDR3 contains 12 residues.

This chain links TRBV7-2 with TRBJ2-7; 8 positions agree with TRBD1. Germline lookup yields CDR1 SGHTA and CDR2 FQGNSA. The CDR3 length is 17 residues. Trimming took 2 bases from V and 0 from J; bases not matched to a gene: 9. This CDR3 is CASSLLWDRPSSYEQYF. The CDR3 region has the DNA TGTGCCAGCAGCTTACTTTGGGACAGGCCAAGCTCCTACGAGCAGTACTTC.

This rearrangement joins TRBV19 to TRBJ2-3, with TRBD2 matching over 7 bases. V shed 3 bases, J shed 2 bases, and the junction held 8 bases outside the gene matches. Per germline, CDR1 LNHDA and CDR2 SQIVND (reference sequence). The length of the CDR3 is 16 residues. The CDR3 DNA reads as TGTGCCAGTAGTATTAGTGGGGGGGACTTCACAGATACGCAGTATTTT. Protein product: CASSISGGDFTDTQYF.

The chain has TRBV11-2 and TRBJ1-2, with a tentative D call TRBD1 (6 bases). The CDR3 runs 16 residues. Between the trimmed V and J ends, which lost 2 bases and 2 bases, there was a span of 15 bases. The germline V gene encodes CDR1 SGHAT and CDR2 FQNNGV. The CDR3 region is CASSLMYGQGNYGYTF. The CDR3 DNA sequence: TGTGCCAGCAGCTTAATGTATGGGCAGGGGAACTATGGCTACACCTTC. Together with reference TRBV11-2 and TRBJ1-2, the CDR3 gives the full variable domain: EAGVAQSPRYKIIEKRQSVAFWCNPISGHATLYWYQQILGQGPKLLIQFQNNGVVDDSQLPKDRFSAERLKGVDSTLKIQPAKLEDSAVYLCASSLMYGQGNYGYTFGSGTRLTVV.

The CDR3 coding sequence is TGTGCCAGCAGCCTAAATAATCAGCCCCAGCATTTT. Amino acids: CASSLNNQPQHF. The chain has TRBV7-2 and TRBJ1-5; no firm D call. The germline gives CDR1 SGHTA, CDR2 FQGNSA. Trimming cost V 5 bases and J 4 bases, with 6 bases left between them. The CDR3 covers 12 residues.

V usage is TRBV6-2 or TRBV6-3 and J usage is TRBJ2-7; 8 nucleotides align to TRBD2. With V trimmed by 6 bases and J by 4 bases, 20 bases remained unmatched. Germline CDR1 MNHEY, CDR2 SVGEGT. There are 18 residues in the CDR3. CDR3 nucleotide sequence: TGTGCCAGCAGCCTCGGAACCAGGACCGGGACTAGTCATTACGAGCAGTACTTC. It is translated as CASSLGTRTGTSHYEQYF.

This chain uses TRBV29-1 with TRBJ1-2, with D hard to call. Trimming cost V 5 bases and J 0 bases, with 10 bases left between them. This CDR3 region has 13 residues. CDR1 and CDR2 (germline): SQVTM, ANQGSEA. CDR3 DNA sequence: TGCAGCGTTTCGAGCCTAGCTAACTATGGCTACACCTTC. Its translation: CSVSSLANYGYTF.

The chain uses TRBV11-2 and TRBJ1-6, with D possibly TRBD1 on 6 matching bases. Trimming pared 5 bases from V and 5 bases from J, leaving 16 bases between. Per germline, CDR1 SGHAT and CDR2 FQNNGV. The CDR3 loop spans 16 amino acids. The CDR3 DNA reads TGTGCCAGCAGCCCCTCCCCGCAGGGGAATAATTCACCCCTCCACTTT. Encoded protein: CASSPSPQGNNSPLHF.

The rearrangement links TRBV7-2 to TRBJ2-5; D gene ambiguous. Germline assignment: CDR1 SGHTA and CDR2 FQGNSA. The CDR3 extends over 15 amino acids. V was trimmed by 4 bases and J by 2 bases, leaving 14 bases between them. The CDR3 region is CASSSTLGRQETQYF. CDR3 nucleotide sequence: TGTGCCAGCAGCTCGACCCTTGGACGGCAAGAGACCCAGTACTTC.

The chain carries TRBV4-1 and TRBJ1-4; 10 nucleotides align to TRBD1. V shed 1 base, J shed 10 bases, and the junction held 6 bases outside the gene matches. Germline V gene data show CDR1 as MGHRA and CDR2 as YSYEKL. CDR3 length: 15 amino acids. In nucleotides, the CDR3 is TGCGCCAGCAGCCAAGTGGGACAGGGGATCGGAAAACTGTTTTTT. Its protein product is CASSQVGQGIGKLFF.

V and J are TRBV15 and TRBJ2-1, with 9 bases lining up with TRBD2. The V gene end was trimmed by 0 bases and the J gene end by 9 bases; junction bases not matched to a gene: 9. This CDR3 region has 16 residues. Looked up from germline, CDR1 is LNHNV and CDR2 is YYDKDF (reference sequence). The CDR3: CATSRDKLAGAGEQFF. CDR3 nucleotides: TGTGCCACCAGCAGAGATAAGTTAGCGGGGGCGGGTGAGCAGTTCTTC.

The chain links TRBV19 to TRBJ1-1; the D gene is possibly TRBD1 (6 bases). CDR3 size: 12 residues. The germline V and J ends were trimmed by 9 bases and 0 bases, with 8 bases remaining between them. Germline CDR1 is LNHDA and CDR2 is SQIVND (reference sequence). The CDR3 DNA follows: TGTGCCAGCAGGGGTATGAACACTGAAGCTTTCTTT. Its translation is CASRGMNTEAFF.

The chain joins TRBV27 to TRBJ1-1, with 7 bases aligning to TRBD1. The CDR3 length is 15 residues. Germline trimming cut 5 bases from V and 1 base from J; bases unmatched to any gene: 7. CDR1 and CDR2 (germline): MNHEY, SMNVEV (reference sequence). DNA for the CDR3: TGTGCCAGCAGTCCCCGCAGGGGGACGAACACTGAAGCTTTCTTT. Amino acid sequence: CASSPRRGTNTEAFF.